One sample yielded the 24 T cell receptor beta chains listed below, sequenced in a study of breast tumors, draining lymph nodes, adjacent tissues. Axillary draining lymph nodes of breast cancer patients supplied the node samples. One entry per CDR3 protein, called by TCRdb with MiXCR from the multiplex PCR reads. The sample contains under 250,000 distinct CDR3 sequences, about a third of which appear only once. The material sequenced was axillary lymph node tissue. All receptors come from a female donor with breast cancer. Some clones in this sample may be carry-over from other donors' samples.

The chain recombines TRBV5-1 with TRBJ1-4; TRBD1 agrees at 7 bases. Germline trimming cut 5 bases from V and 8 bases from J; bases unmatched to any gene: 12. The germline CDR1 and CDR2 sequences are SGHRS and YFSETQ. There are 15 residues in the CDR3. In DNA, the CDR3 is TGCGCCAGCAGAATGGGGACAGTAGTTTGGGAAAAACTGTTTTTT. This sequence encodes CASRMGTVVWEKLFF. Full variable domain (rest looked up from reference TRBV5-1 and TRBJ1-4): KAGVTQTPRYLIKTRGQQVTLSCSPISGHRSVSWYQQTPGQGLQFLFEYFSETQRNKGNFPGRFSGRQFSNSRSEMNVSTLELGDSALYLCASRMGTVVWEKLFFGSGTQLSVL.

This chain links TRBV10-1 with TRBJ2-7, with D possibly being TRBD2 (6 bases). Trimming stripped 3 bases from V and 0 bases from J, with 12 bases between. The CDR3 is 15 residues long. Germline loops: CDR1 WNHNN, CDR2 SYGVQD (reference sequence). DNA for the CDR3: TGCGCCAGCAGTGATACGGGAGCGGCCTCCTACGAGCAGTACTTC. It is translated as CASSDTGAASYEQYF.

In this sample, this clonotype turned up many times. The CDR3 loop reads CASSVGLGGEKLFF. In DNA form, the CDR3 reads TGTGCCAGCAGCGTAGGTCTCGGGGGAGAAAAACTGTTTTTT. The rearrangement uses TRBV9 and TRBJ1-4, with TRBD1 as a possible D gene (5 bases). The CDR3 spans 14 residues. The V gene's germline CDR1 is SGDLS and CDR2 YYNGEE. V lost 0 bases, J lost 8 bases, and 11 bases lay in between.

This clonotype was seen many times. The DNA of the CDR3 is TGCAGCGTTATTAAACGTCCCGGGACAGGGGACGAGCAGTACTTC. Translated, it gives CSVIKRPGTGDEQYF. This sequence joins TRBV29-1 and TRBJ2-7; 10 bases are shared with TRBD1. Germline CDR1 reads SQVTM; CDR2 reads ANQGSEA. This CDR3 spans 15 amino acids. Trimming cost V 5 bases and J 5 bases; bases outside gene matches: 12.

The rearrangement uses TRBV5-6 and TRBJ2-7; D possibly corresponds to TRBD2 (6 bases). Germline V gene lookup returns CDR1 SGHDT and CDR2 YYEEEE. CDR3 length equals 18 residues. The V end lost 3 bases, the J end lost 0 bases, and 22 bases lay between the germline ends. The CDR3 sequence: CASSSSSILARISYEQYF. The CDR3 region has the DNA TGTGCCAGCAGCTCAAGCTCCATTCTAGCGCGAATCTCCTACGAGCAGTACTTC.

The chain links TRBV2 to TRBJ1-5; weak D call: TRBD1 (6 bases). Germline loops: CDR1 SNHLY, CDR2 FYNNEI. The CDR3 has 13 amino acids. V was clipped by 9 bases and J by 1 base, with 10 bases between them. CDR3 bases: TGTGCCAGTACAGGGCCCAGCAATCAGCCCCAGCATTTT. Translation gives CASTGPSNQPQHF. The whole variable domain, remainder taken from reference TRBV2 and TRBJ1-5, is EPEVTQTPSHQVTQMGQEVILRCVPISNHLYFYWYRQILGQKVEFLVSFYNNEISEKSEIFDDQFSVERPDGSNFTLKIRSTKLEDSAMYFCASTGPSNQPQHFGDGTRLSIL.

This clonotype was recorded at least ten times. The gene calls are TRBV6-6 and TRBJ2-7; D is unclear. Germline V gene data show CDR1 as MNHNY and CDR2 as SVGAGI (reference sequence). V lost 2 bases and J lost 5, with 4 bases in between. This CDR3 has 11 amino acids. The CDR3 protein is CASSYRDEQYF. The CDR3, as DNA: TGTGCCAGCAGTTACAGGGACGAGCAGTACTTC.

The sample holds many counts of this clonotype. The chain uses TRBV20-1 and TRBJ2-3, with a weak D call TRBD2 (6 bases). The germline V gene has CDR1 DFQATT and CDR2 SNEGSKA (reference sequence). V lost 0 bases, J lost 6 bases, and 19 bases lay in between. The length of the CDR3 is 16 residues. The CDR3 nucleotides are TGCAGTGCTAGAGATCAGGCGGGACCCCTTCGGGATACGCAGTATTTT. Translation gives CSARDQAGPLRDTQYF.

At least ten counts were recorded for this clonotype. This rearrangement joins TRBV5-1 to TRBJ2-3; unclear D gene. This CDR3 region has 16 residues. Germline loops: CDR1 SGHRS, CDR2 YFSETQ. V dropped 0 bases and J dropped 2 bases, with 13 bases sitting between them. The CDR3 DNA reads as TGCGCCAGCAGCTTGGTGACTCTCAGATACACAGATACGCAGTATTTT. Protein: CASSLVTLRYTDTQYF. Using reference TRBV5-1 and TRBJ2-3 for the parts outside the CDR3, the full variable domain is KAGVTQTPRYLIKTRGQQVTLSCSPISGHRSVSWYQQTPGQGLQFLFEYFSETQRNKGNFPGRFSGRQFSNSRSEMNVSTLELGDSALYLCASSLVTLRYTDTQYFGPGTRLTVL.

The rearrangement joins TRBV11-2 to TRBJ1-4; D may be TRBD1 (5 bases). This CDR3 has 14 residues. CDR1 SGHAT and CDR2 FQNNGV come from the germline V gene. V lost 5 bases and J lost 10, with 17 bases in between. The CDR3 DNA is TGTGCCAGCAGCACCGCAGGGCGGCGAACAAAACTGTTTTTT. Translating it yields CASSTAGRRTKLFF. The variable domain in full, completed from reference TRBV11-2 and TRBJ1-4, reads EAGVAQSPRYKIIEKRQSVAFWCNPISGHATLYWYQQILGQGPKLLIQFQNNGVVDDSQLPKDRFSAERLKGVDSTLKIQPAKLEDSAVYLCASSTAGRRTKLFFGSGTQLSVL.

This clonotype was observed many times. The rearrangement joins TRBV4-2 to TRBJ2-3, with 14 bases lining up with TRBD2. V lost 6 bases to trimming and J lost 6 bases; unmatched junction nucleotides: 8. The CDR3 is 16 residues long. Germline V gene data show CDR1 as LGHNA and CDR2 as YNFKEQ. CDR3 region: CASRPGTSGRGDTQYF. CDR3 DNA sequence: TGTGCCAGCAGACCCGGGACTAGCGGGAGAGGGGATACGCAGTATTTT.

Details on this clonotype: No conserved phenylalanine or tryptophan is present at the end of the CDR3, so a read error is the likely explanation. V is TRBV6-1 and J is TRBJ1-1; no definite D call. Germline-derived CDR1 and CDR2 are MNHNS and SASEGT. V gave up 4 bases and J gave up 0 bases, with 9 bases separating them. The CDR3 totals 14 residues. CDR3 amino acids: CASSAAFMNTEAFC. CDR3 nucleotide sequence: TGTGCCAGCAGTGCGGCATTTATGAACACTGAAGCTTTCTGT.

This clonotype has a handful of counts. CDR3 residues: CASIKPTGRTEAFF. The CDR3 coding sequence is TGTGCCAGTATCAAACCTACAGGGAGGACTGAAGCTTTCTTT. The chain recombines TRBV19 with TRBJ1-1; D possibly corresponds to TRBD1 (6 bases). V was trimmed by 7 bases and J by 5 bases, leaving 17 bases between them. Per germline, CDR1 LNHDA and CDR2 SQIVND (reference sequence). This CDR3 has 14 residues.

This clonotype was seen ten or more times. This chain links TRBV30 with TRBJ2-1, with TRBD2 matching 11 bases. Unmatched junction bases numbered 18, after V lost 4 bases and J lost 10 bases. Germline lookup yields CDR1 GTSNPN and CDR2 SVGIG (reference sequence). The CDR3 is made up of 17 amino acids. CDR3 sequence reads: CAWTRQGSGRAVYEQFF. CDR3 coding DNA: TGTGCCTGGACCAGACAGGGTAGCGGGAGGGCGGTATACGAGCAGTTCTTC.

Regarding this clonotype: A read error may explain this, as a much larger clone is one base away. The rearrangement uses TRBV20-1 and TRBJ2-1; no reliable D call. The length of the CDR3 is 19 residues. Trimming pared 5 bases from V and 8 bases from J, leaving 34 bases between. In germline, CDR1 is DFQATT, CDR2 SNEGSKA (reference sequence). As DNA, the CDR3 is TGCAGTGCTCCTCCCAATCCAGGTAGACCTTTAGGGTGGTCGGATGAGCAGTTCTTC. Amino acid sequence: CSAPPNPGRPLGWSDEQFF.

The chain combines TRBV19 with TRBJ2-2; D uncertain. Germline V gives CDR1 LNHDA, CDR2 SQIVND (reference sequence). CDR3 length: 15 residues. Trimming removed 2 bases at V and 0 bases at J, with 7 bases between. The DNA for the CDR3 is TGTGCCAGTAGTATATTGACCGCGAACACCGGGGAGCTGTTTTTT. Translating it yields CASSILTANTGELFF.

This clonotype was counted at least ten times. The chain combines TRBV5-1 with TRBJ2-1, with D uncertain. V lost 0 bases, J lost 10 bases, and 11 bases lay in between. CDR3 length: 13 residues. Germline V gene lookup returns CDR1 SGHRS and CDR2 YFSETQ. CDR3 protein: CASSLAYGQEQFF. CDR3 nucleotide sequence: TGCGCCAGCAGCTTGGCCTACGGGCAAGAGCAGTTCTTC.

At least ten counts were recorded for this clonotype. The CDR3 spells CASSQDWGREYNEQFF. CDR3 bases: TGCGCCAGCAGCCAAGATTGGGGGAGGGAATACAATGAGCAGTTCTTC. The chain uses TRBV4-1 and TRBJ2-1; 7 bases agree with TRBD2. Germline V CDR1 and CDR2: MGHRA, YSYEKL. This CDR3 spans 16 amino acids. The V gene end was trimmed by 0 bases and the J gene end by 4 bases; junction bases not matched to a gene: 6.

There are many counts of this clonotype. This sequence joins TRBV30 and TRBJ1-4; no clear D. CDR3 length: 15 amino acids. Trimming stripped 0 bases from V and 3 bases from J, with 11 bases between. CDR1 GTSNPN and CDR2 SVGIG come from the germline V gene (reference sequence). Here the CDR3 reads CAWSVLPRPNEKLFF. The CDR3 nucleotides are TGTGCCTGGAGTGTACTCCCTCGGCCTAATGAAAAACTGTTTTTT.

The CDR3 loop reads CAGGIGAGSLEGEKLFF. CDR3 DNA: TGTGCCGGTGGTATTGGGGCGGGGAGCCTCGAAGGGGAAAAACTGTTTTTT. V and J are TRBV19 and TRBJ1-4, with D tentatively TRBD1 (5 bases). The V gene's germline CDR1 is LNHDA and CDR2 SQIVND (reference sequence). This CDR3 comprises 17 residues. Trimming stripped 11 bases from V and 8 bases from J, with 30 bases between.

This clonotype was counted at least ten times. The CDR3 reads CASSREAGVYEQYF. CDR3 coding DNA: TGTGCCAGTAGTAGGGAAGCGGGAGTCTACGAGCAGTACTTC. This chain uses TRBV19 with TRBJ2-7; 8 bases fit TRBD2. The ends lost 4 bases at V and 3 bases at J; junction bases unmatched: 5. Germline V lookup: CDR1 LNHDA, CDR2 SQIVND (reference sequence). The CDR3 totals 14 residues.

The chain carries TRBV2 and TRBJ2-1; TRBD2 matches 9 bases. Unmatched junction bases numbered 7, after V lost 6 bases and J lost 4 bases. The CDR3 loop spans 15 amino acids. Germline V gene sequence: CDR1 SNHLY, CDR2 FYNNEI. CDR3 protein: CASRGGLASYNEQFF. The CDR3 DNA follows: TGTGCCAGCAGGGGAGGACTAGCGTCTTACAATGAGCAGTTCTTC.

This clonotype was picked up a small number of times. This chain links TRBV28 with TRBJ2-7; 10 bases fit TRBD2. In germline, CDR1 is MDHEN, CDR2 SYDVKM. The CDR3 runs to 14 residues. V lost 6 bases and J lost 2; bases outside the gene matches: 4. As DNA, the CDR3 is TGTGCCAGCAGATTAGCGGGAGGCCCCTACGAGCAGTACTTC. Translated, it gives CASRLAGGPYEQYF.

The CDR3: CASSLRGTERAVLFF. DNA for the CDR3: TGTGCCAGCAGCTTAAGGGGGACAGAACGAGCAGTACTGTTTTTT. V is TRBV7-3 and J is TRBJ1-4, with TRBD1 matching 7 bases. This CDR3 has 15 amino acids. In germline, CDR1 is SGHTA, CDR2 FQGTGA. V lost 1 base, J lost 13 bases, and 12 bases stayed unmatched.